This T cell receptor (beta chain) was sequenced for a study of blood T cells in healthy people across ages. Findings and limits, study-wide: Naive CD4+ cells and diversity were both higher in long-lived donors than in aged donors.

The V end lost 4 bases, the J end lost 1 base, and 10 bases lay between the germline ends. Germline CDR1 SQVTM, CDR2 ANQGSEA. The CDR3 length is 13 residues. This clonotype was seen a handful of times. Antigen unknown. Using a J-beta primer mix together with a sample-barcoded 5' primer, a second PCR was run for roughly 7 to 12 cycles. A single record per CDR3 protein comes from TCRdb applying MiXCR to the 5' RACE reads. The data show 780,000 or so distinct CDR3 sequences, 20% to 30% seen once. These data were also filed under a second study, of T cells of mothers and their children.

Specimen: blood. This TCR derives from a boy younger than 18 in good health. The chain joins TRBV29-1 to TRBJ1-1; no reliable D call. CDR3 residues: CSVAWQQNTEAFF. The CDR3 bases are TGCAGCGTTGCGTGGCAGCAGAACACTGAAGCTTTCTTT. The variable domain in full, completed from reference TRBV29-1 and TRBJ1-1, reads SAVISQKPSRDICQRGTSLTIQCQVDSQVTMMFWYRQQPGQSLTLIATANQGSEATYESGFVIDKFPISRPNLTFSTLTVSNMSPEDSSIYLCSVAWQQNTEAFFGQGTRLTVV.